This entry features one TCR beta chain sequence. These data originate in a study of identifying expanded T cells in peripheral blood. The assay was immunoSEQ multiplex PCR, and TCRdb's table has in-frame clones only and misses some. The data contain some 75,000 clones, 90% of them singletons. The CDR3 spans 15 residues. Trimming stripped 3 bases from V and 7 bases from J, with 15 bases between. From germline, CDR1 is MGHDK and CDR2 SYGVNS. What was sequenced was blood. The V call is TRBV25-1, the J call TRBJ2-2; D is unclear. This clonotype originated in a person aged 18 to 70 in good health. The CDR3 region is CASSEMRRGSGELFF. The CDR3 coding sequence is TGTGCCAGCAGTGAGATGAGACGTGGAAGCGGGGAGCTGTTTTTT.